The clone carrying this T cell receptor (beta chain) turned up a few times. Its antigen is unidentified. Sorting with CD45RO/CCR7/CD25/CD127/CD95/CD27 yielded naive, central memory, regulatory and stem-like memory CD4+ cells. The purity of all sorted populations exceeded 98%. The sample is drawn from a study of beta chain features in type 1 diabetes. Study findings and constraints: A pattern of fewer insertions and more deletions at VDJ junctions was seen in type 1 diabetes patients.

Every bit of the isolated RNA underwent reverse transcription, so sequencing read expressed TCRB transcripts. TCRdb's table, derived via immunoSEQ multiplex PCR, lists solely in-frame clones and lacks some. The sample consists of approximately 150,000 clones, over 7.5% of them appearing once. This receptor was obtained from a woman aged 18-29 years in good health. Sequencing input: central memory CD4+ T cells from blood.

This chain's CDR3 is CASSPGQSLGEQYF. The CDR3 DNA follows: TGTGCCAGCAGTCCTGGACAGAGTCTGGGAGAGCAGTACTTC. The chain is built from TRBV27 and TRBJ2-7; D is possibly TRBD1 (6 bases). Germline V gene sequence: CDR1 MNHEY, CDR2 SMNVEV (reference sequence). Trimming left V 5 bases short and J 7 bases short, with 18 bases between. The CDR3 loop spans 14 amino acids.